The 29 T cell receptor beta chains in this list originate from one sample, sequenced in a study of tissue T cells after allogeneic stem cell transplantation. Repertoires were generated with immunoSEQ multiplex PCR, while TCRdb's copy carries only in-frame clones and drops some. The sample yields about 22,000 clones, approximately 77% seen once. Material for sequencing was spleen. These receptors all come from a female BALB/c mouse in good health. This mouse strain has H2-d as its MHC haplotype.

Note on this clone: Mouse germline and gene names are used. The CDR3 end lies 1 residue beyond the end of the read and is filled in from the germline J gene. The gene calls are TRBV20 and TRBJ2-4; TRBD1 agrees at 7 bases. With 2 bases clipped from V and 3 bases from J, the junction kept 2 bases outside the gene matches. This CDR3 contains 13 residues. Germline assignment: CDR1 GFQATS and CDR2 STVNSAI. This CDR3 is CGARPGGQNTLYF. The DNA read from the CDR3 is TGTGGTGCTAGGCCAGGGGGACAAAACACCTTGTAC.

With respect to this clone: Mouse gene names apply. The read ends 1 residue early relative to the CDR3; the germline J gene fills the gap. The chain combines TRBV13-2 with TRBJ2-5; 11 nucleotides align to TRBD2. V shed 4 bases, J shed 3 bases, and the junction held 7 bases outside the gene matches. Germline CDR1 NNHNN, CDR2 SYGAGS (reference sequence). CDR3 length: 16 amino acids. CDR3 bases read: TGTGCCAGCGGTCCCAACTGGGGGGGCGCGCAAGACACCCAGTAC. Translated: CASGPNWGGAQDTQY. The CDR3 in full is CASGPNWGGAQDTQYF.

With regard to this clone: Gene names denote mouse genes. The read falls 1 residue short of the CDR3 end, and the missing part is taken from the germline J gene. This chain connects TRBV20 to TRBJ2-1; D tentatively fits TRBD1 or TRBD2 (7 bases each). The CDR3 has 13 amino acids. Germline values: CDR1 GFQATS, CDR2 STVNSAI. Trimming cost V 2 bases and J 7 bases, with 12 bases left between them. CDR3: CGARTQGGAEQFF. The CDR3 DNA, read in part, is TGTGGTGCTAGGACTCAGGGGGGGGCTGAGCAGTTC.

This clone was observed a few times. The listed genes are named as in mouse. The read ends 1 residue before the CDR3 terminus; that terminus is restored from the germline J gene. The chain is built from TRBV4 and TRBJ2-7; TRBD2 matches 11 bases. The CDR3 covers 17 residues. Trimming at V came to 5 bases and at J to 4 bases, leaving 13 bases not matched to a gene. The V gene's germline CDR1 is LGHDT and CDR2 YNNKQL (reference sequence). CDR3 sequence: CASSAEGLRDWGYEQYF. The CDR3 bases that were read are TGTGCCAGCAGCGCAGAGGGGCTACGGGACTGGGGGTATGAACAGTAC.

A note on this clone: Gene and germline names: mouse. The read stops 1 residue short of the end of the CDR3; the missing end is completed from the germline J gene. V and J are TRBV1 and TRBJ2-3; D is unclear. Trimming pared 1 base from V and 1 base from J, leaving 0 bases between. Germline CDR1 and CDR2: NSQYPW and LRSPGD (reference sequence). CDR3 length: 12 amino acids. Partial CDR3 DNA: TGCACCTGCAGTGCAGGTGCAGAAACGCTGTAT. It codes for CTCSAGAETLY. The complete CDR3 protein is CTCSAGAETLYF.

This clone is a singleton in its sample. Here the gene names and germline are mouse. The CDR3 goes on 1 residue after the read ends, and that part is filled in from the germline J gene. This chain uses TRBV5 with TRBJ1-1; possible D gene TRBD1, 6 bases. This CDR3 has 15 residues. The germline V and J ends were trimmed by 3 bases and 0 bases, with 11 bases remaining between them. Germline lookup yields CDR1 LGHNA and CDR2 YNLKQL (reference sequence). The sequenced part of the CDR3 DNA is TGTGCCAGCAGCCAGCCGGGACACGCAAACACAGAAGTCTTC. It codes for CASSQPGHANTEVF. The complete CDR3 sequence is CASSQPGHANTEVFF.

Note on this clone: All gene names here are mouse names. Read sequence stops 1 residue before the CDR3 end, and the germline J gene provides the missing end. The V gene is TRBV13-2, the J gene TRBJ2-5; D is possibly TRBD1 (5 bases). This CDR3 comprises 13 residues. CDR1 NNHNN and CDR2 SYGAGS come from the germline V gene (reference sequence). Trimming shortened V by 3 bases and J by 1 base, and 6 bases separated the two germline ends. CDR3 residues: CASGVTDQDTQYF. The DNA read from the CDR3 is TGTGCCAGCGGTGTGACAGACCAAGACACCCAGTAC.

Notes on this clone: Mouse gene names apply. The read ends 1 residue early relative to the CDR3; the germline J gene fills the gap. The gene calls are TRBV31 and TRBJ2-2, with D hard to call. Germline V gene lookup returns CDR1 GKSSPN and CDR2 SITVG. V was pared by 2 bases and J by 4 bases, with 5 bases between. This CDR3 comprises 12 residues. The CDR3 bases that were read are TGTGCCTGGAGTGTGACCACCGGGCAGCTCTAC. It yields the protein CAWSVTTGQLY. The entire CDR3 reads CAWSVTTGQLYF.

Note on this clone: Gene labels here are mouse ones. The read halts 1 residue ahead of the CDR3 end, with the missing end drawn from the germline J gene. The chain combines TRBV5 with TRBJ2-2; TRBD2 matches at 11 bases. J gave up 3 bases and V 0 bases, and 3 bases lay outside the gene matches. Germline V lookup: CDR1 LGHNA, CDR2 YNLKQL (reference sequence). The CDR3 length is 17 residues. Incomplete CDR3 DNA: TGTGCCAGCAGCCAAGATGGGGACTGGGGGTACACCGGGCAGCTCTAC. Its protein is CASSQDGDWGYTGQLY. The complete CDR3 sequence is CASSQDGDWGYTGQLYF.

Note on this clone: Gene labels here are mouse ones. The missing CDR3 end, 1 residue past where the read stops, is filled in from the germline J gene. The rearrangement links TRBV19 to TRBJ1-1; 7 bases line up with TRBD1. This CDR3 is built from 14 residues. Germline-derived CDR1 and CDR2 are FNHDT and SITEND (reference sequence). V was clipped by 5 bases and J by 2 bases; unmatched bases: 6. The CDR3 here is CASRRTGPNTEVFF. The sequenced part of the CDR3 DNA is TGTGCCAGCAGACGGACAGGTCCCAACACAGAAGTCTTC. The variable domain in full, completed from reference TRBV19 and TRBJ1-1, reads GGIITQTPKFLIGQEGQKLTLKCQQNFNHDTMYWYRQDSGKGLRLIYYSITENDLQKGDLSEGYDASREKKSSFSLTVTSAQKNEMAVFLCASRRTGPNTEVFFGKGTRLTVV.

With regard to this clone: Genes and germline come from the mouse. The read comes to an end 1 residue before the CDR3 does, leaving the germline J gene to fill in the end. The rearrangement joins TRBV20 to TRBJ1-5; TRBD1 aligns across 9 bases. Per the germline V gene, CDR1 is GFQATS and CDR2 is STVNSAI. Losses at the gene ends were 5 bases for V and 8 bases for J; bases not matched to a gene: 4. CDR3 length: 12 residues. This CDR3 is CGAGTGRKAPLF. CDR3 DNA, as far as it was read: TGTGGTGCTGGGACAGGGAGGAAGGCTCCGCTT.

As to this clone: Mouse names are used for the genes. CDR3 bases read: TGTGCCAGCGGTGTTCGCCGGGACATAAACACCGGGCAGCTCTAC. Translation gives CASGVRRDINTGQLY. The full CDR3 protein reads CASGVRRDINTGQLYF. The chain uses TRBV13-2 and TRBJ2-2, with D maybe TRBD1 (6 bases). The CDR3 end is not reached by the read, which stops 1 residue before it; the germline J gene fills it in. V lost 3 bases, J lost 1 base, and 13 bases lay in between. CDR3 length: 16 amino acids. The V gene's germline CDR1 is NNHNN and CDR2 SYGAGS (reference sequence).

Notes on this clone: Mouse gene names apply. The CDR3 end falls 1 residue outside the read, so it is completed with the germline J gene. The chain has TRBV31 and TRBJ1-4; 7 bases are shared with TRBD1. CDR3 length equals 15 residues. Per germline, CDR1 GKSSPN and CDR2 SITVG. The V and J ends lost 2 bases and 7 bases, in that order; junction bases with no gene match: 10. The sequenced CDR3 bases are TGTGCCTGGAGTACCCACAGGGGAGGAGGCGAAAGATTATTT. Protein: CAWSTHRGGGERLF. From start to end, the CDR3 is CAWSTHRGGGERLFF.

To note about this clone: All gene names here are mouse names. The read ends 1 residue early relative to the CDR3; the germline J gene fills the gap. This rearrangement joins TRBV13-3 to TRBJ2-1; 8 bases line up with TRBD2. The germline CDR1 and CDR2 sequences are NNHDY and SYVADS. The CDR3 has 13 amino acids. J was trimmed by 5 bases and V by 6 bases; bases with no gene match: 4. The DNA read from the CDR3 is TGTGCCAGCATAATGGGGGGGGATGCTGAGCAGTTC. Protein: CASIMGGDAEQF. In full, the CDR3 is CASIMGGDAEQFF.

In this sample, this clone turned up a few times. Any gene name here is a mouse gene name. With the read ending 1 residue before the CDR3 end, the germline J gene is used to fill in that end. J is TRBJ2-7 and V is TRBV30; 14 bases match TRBD2. This CDR3 comprises 14 residues. J gave up 7 bases and V 2 bases, and 4 bases lay outside the gene matches. Germline CDR1 is SQVVS and CDR2 is ANEGSEA. CDR3 bases read: TGTAGTTCTAGAAAGGGACTGGGGGGGCTGGAACAGTAC. Translated: CSSRKGLGGLEQY. In full, the CDR3 reads CSSRKGLGGLEQYF.

With regard to this clone: Mouse germline and gene names are used. The CDR3 extends 1 residue past the end of the read, so its final part is completed from the germline J gene. The V call is TRBV3, the J call TRBJ2-7; 11 bases are a match to TRBD2. In germline, CDR1 is SNHLY, CDR2 FYNGKV (reference sequence). Trimming cost V 5 bases and J 3 bases; bases outside gene matches: 3. This CDR3 is built from 14 residues. CDR3 amino acids: CASSAGTGGYEQYF. CDR3 DNA, as far as it was read: TGTGCCAGCAGCGCCGGGACTGGGGGCTATGAACAGTAC. Complete variable domain (other parts from reference TRBV3 and TRBJ2-7): GPKVLQIPSHQIIDMGQMVTLNCDPVSNHLYFYWYKQILGQQMEFLVNFYNGKVMEKSKLFKDQFSVERPDGSYFTLKIQPTALEDSAVYFCASSAGTGGYEQYFGPGTRLTVL.

Comment on this clone: Here the gene names and germline are mouse. The CDR3 extends 1 residue past the end of the read, so its final part is completed from the germline J gene. The chain couples TRBV29 to TRBJ2-5; TRBD2 is a possible D gene (5 bases). The CDR3 length is 12 residues. Germline V CDR1 and CDR2: MSHET, SYDVDS. V gave up 3 bases and J gave up 6 bases, with 7 bases separating them. Here the CDR3 reads CASSFGEDTQYF. CDR3 DNA (partial): TGTGCTAGCAGTTTTGGGGAGGACACCCAGTAC.

With respect to this clone: Gene names and germline refer to mouse. The CDR3 bases that were read are TGTGCCAGCGGTGATTCATCCAGAAACTCCGACTACACC. Translation gives CASGDSSRNSDYT. The full CDR3 reads CASGDSSRNSDYTF. The chain combines TRBV13-2 with TRBJ1-2; D uncertain. The read terminates 1 residue ahead of where the CDR3 ends, so the germline J gene completes it. The length of the CDR3 is 14 residues. The V end lost 1 base, the J end lost 1 base, and 8 bases lay between the germline ends. Germline V lookup: CDR1 NNHNN, CDR2 SYGAGS (reference sequence).

About this clone: Germline and genes here are mouse. The CDR3 is cut off 1 residue early in the read; its end comes from the germline J gene. The V gene is TRBV13-2, the J gene TRBJ1-4; 9 bases agree with TRBD1. The CDR3 covers 14 residues. Losses at the gene ends were 5 bases for V and 4 bases for J; bases not matched to a gene: 3. Germline assignment: CDR1 NNHNN and CDR2 SYGAGS (reference sequence). The CDR3 spells CASGGQGGNERLFF. CDR3 DNA (partial): TGTGCCAGCGGGGGACAGGGAGGCAACGAAAGATTATTT.

About this clone itself: Gene and germline names: mouse. Coverage ceases 1 residue before the CDR3 finishes, and the germline J gene fills in the end. The chain uses TRBV19 and TRBJ2-5, with 10 bases aligning to TRBD1. V gave up 5 bases and J gave up 3 bases; unmatched junction bases: 6. Germline CDR1 and CDR2: FNHDT and SITEND (reference sequence). The CDR3 spans 15 residues. The DNA read from the CDR3 is TGTGCCAGCAGCCCGGGACAGGGGAAACAAGACACCCAGTAC. Protein sequence: CASSPGQGKQDTQY. The full CDR3 protein is CASSPGQGKQDTQYF. Full variable domain (remainder filled in from reference TRBV19 and TRBJ2-5): GGIITQTPKFLIGQEGQKLTLKCQQNFNHDTMYWYRQDSGKGLRLIYYSITENDLQKGDLSEGYDASREKKSSFSLTVTSAQKNEMAVFLCASSPGQGKQDTQYFGPGTRLLVL.

In its sample, this clone was seen a few times. All gene names here are mouse names. The DNA read from the CDR3 is TGTGGTGCTAGGGATCGCCCAGATGCTGAGCAGTTC. This codes for CGARDRPDAEQF. The CDR3 in full is CGARDRPDAEQFF. The rearrangement joins TRBV20 to TRBJ2-1; D remains unclear. The CDR3 goes on 1 residue after the read ends, and that part is filled in from the germline J gene. The CDR3 has 13 amino acids. Trimming cost V 0 bases and J 5 bases, with 8 bases left between them. The V gene's germline CDR1 is GFQATS and CDR2 STVNSAI.

Points on this clone: Gene names are the mouse ones. CDR3 residues: CASSPTGENYAEQFF. Incomplete CDR3 DNA: TGTGCCAGCAGCCCGACAGGGGAGAACTATGCTGAGCAGTTC. The rearrangement uses TRBV5 and TRBJ2-1; TRBD1 agrees at 8 bases. The read falls 1 residue short of the CDR3 end, and the missing part is taken from the germline J gene. The CDR3 has 15 residues. The trim removed 4 bases at V and 1 base at J, leaving 3 bases unmatched. Germline V gene sequence: CDR1 LGHNA, CDR2 YNLKQL (reference sequence).

With respect to this clone: Gene names and germline match the mouse. The CDR3 goes on 1 residue after the read ends, and that part is filled in from the germline J gene. This sample also contains other DNA sequences that code for the same CDR3. J is TRBJ1-2 and V is TRBV4; 11 bases are a match to TRBD1. The CDR3 totals 14 residues. Germline lookup yields CDR1 LGHDT and CDR2 YNNKQL (reference sequence). Unmatched junction bases numbered 3, after V lost 5 bases and J lost 4 bases. CDR3 in amino acids: CASSRGQGGSDYTF. The CDR3 bases that were read are TGTGCCAGCAGCCGGGGACAGGGGGGCTCCGACTACACC.

This clone has just a few counts. Mouse gene names and germline throughout. The DNA ends 1 residue before the CDR3 does, and the rest of the CDR3 is filled in from the germline J gene. In the same sample, other DNA sequences code for this CDR3. The chain couples TRBV20 to TRBJ2-7, with D uncertain. V was shortened by 0 bases and J by 6 bases, with 6 bases between the two germline ends. The CDR3 runs to 11 residues. Germline CDR1 reads GFQATS; CDR2 reads STVNSAI. This CDR3 is CGARDRAEQYF. The CDR3 DNA, read in part, is TGTGGTGCTAGGGACCGGGCTGAACAGTAC. The full variable domain, completed using reference TRBV20 and TRBJ2-7, is GALVYQYPRRTICKSGTSMRMECQAVGFQATSVAWYRQSPQKTFELIALSTVNSAIKYEQNFTQEKFPISHPNLSFSSMTVLNAYLEDRGLYLCGARDRAEQYFGPGTRLTVL.

Regarding this clone: Gene names follow the mouse nomenclature. The read finishes 1 residue shy of the CDR3 end, and the germline J gene is used to complete it. V is TRBV20 and J is TRBJ2-5, with 10 bases matching TRBD1. Germline V gives CDR1 GFQATS, CDR2 STVNSAI. The CDR3 is 14 amino acids. The ends lost 3 bases at V and 7 bases at J; junction bases unmatched: 7. Incomplete CDR3 DNA: TGTGGTGCTAGCTTGGGACAGGGGATGAACACCCAGTAC. It codes for CGASLGQGMNTQY. The whole CDR3 protein reads CGASLGQGMNTQYF.

In this sample, this clone turned up once. The genes are named according to mouse. The CDR3 end falls 1 residue outside the read, so it is completed with the germline J gene. The chain recombines TRBV13-3 with TRBJ2-4; 12 bases align to TRBD1. The CDR3 length is 16 residues. CDR1 and CDR2 (germline): NNHDY, SYVADS. V gave up 2 bases and J gave up 2 bases; unmatched junction bases: 3. The covered CDR3 bases are TGTGCCAGCAGTGAGGGGACAGGGGGCTATCAAAACACCTTGTAC. Protein: CASSEGTGGYQNTLY. The whole CDR3 protein is CASSEGTGGYQNTLYF.

This clone showed up just a few times. Gene names are mouse gene names. The read falls 1 residue short of the CDR3 end, and the missing part is taken from the germline J gene. V is TRBV31 and J is TRBJ1-4; maybe TRBD1 (6 bases). With 1 base removed from V and 0 bases from J, the gap between germline ends came to 9 bases. Germline V lookup: CDR1 GKSSPN, CDR2 SITVG. The CDR3 totals 15 residues. CDR3 DNA, as far as it was read: TGTGCCTGGAGTCCCGGGACACTTTCCAACGAAAGATTATTT. Translated: CAWSPGTLSNERLF. The full CDR3 protein reads CAWSPGTLSNERLFF.

On this clone: Gene names are mouse gene names. The sample carries other DNA sequences with the same CDR3. The sequenced CDR3 bases are TGTGCCAGCGGTGATGGGGCGCGGGACTGGGGGGGCTATGCTGAGCAGTTC. Encoded protein: CASGDGARDWGGYAEQF. In full, the CDR3 is CASGDGARDWGGYAEQFF. V usage is TRBV13-2 and J usage is TRBJ2-1, with 13 positions matching TRBD2. The CDR3 is cut off 1 residue early in the read; its end comes from the germline J gene. The V and J ends lost 0 bases and 3 bases, in that order; junction bases with no gene match: 6. CDR3 size: 18 residues. Germline lookup yields CDR1 NNHNN and CDR2 SYGAGS (reference sequence).

A word on this clone: The gene names given are mouse names. The missing CDR3 end, 1 residue past where the read stops, is filled in from the germline J gene. The chain couples TRBV5 to TRBJ1-4, with D possibly matching TRBD1 (6 bases). Germline loops: CDR1 LGHNA, CDR2 YNLKQL (reference sequence). The V gene lost 0 bases and the J gene lost 4 bases, with 9 bases spanning the gap. CDR3 length: 15 amino acids. The CDR3 region is CASSQERGINERLFF. The CDR3 DNA, read in part, is TGTGCCAGCAGCCAAGAGAGGGGGATCAACGAAAGATTATTT.